This T cell receptor (beta chain) comes out of a study of cytomegalovirus exposure and HLA in healthy donors. J lost 4 bases, V lost 6 bases, and 7 bases had no gene match. Germline CDR1 MNHEY, CDR2 SVGAGI. CDR3 size: 15 residues. Study-wide points: Several of the most significant clusters were apparently associated with common viral pathogens in a later analysis. Later on, analysis showed that most CMV-associated TCR beta chains appeared to be HLA-restricted.

The PCR contained 60 Vbeta and 13 Jbeta primers. Assay used: immunoSEQ multiplex PCR; TCRdb lists only in-frame clones, some missing. The table includes 35,000 to 40,000 clones, roughly 64% detected once. About this clone itself: Antigen specificity is unknown.

Specimen: PBMCs. The rearrangement uses TRBV6-5 and TRBJ1-1; 11 positions match TRBD1. The TCR originated in a man in his forties or fifties in good health and CMV-seropositive. The CDR3 sequence: CASRRTGGLGTEAFF. DNA for the CDR3: TGTGCCAGCAGAAGGACAGGGGGCTTGGGCACTGAAGCTTTCTTT.